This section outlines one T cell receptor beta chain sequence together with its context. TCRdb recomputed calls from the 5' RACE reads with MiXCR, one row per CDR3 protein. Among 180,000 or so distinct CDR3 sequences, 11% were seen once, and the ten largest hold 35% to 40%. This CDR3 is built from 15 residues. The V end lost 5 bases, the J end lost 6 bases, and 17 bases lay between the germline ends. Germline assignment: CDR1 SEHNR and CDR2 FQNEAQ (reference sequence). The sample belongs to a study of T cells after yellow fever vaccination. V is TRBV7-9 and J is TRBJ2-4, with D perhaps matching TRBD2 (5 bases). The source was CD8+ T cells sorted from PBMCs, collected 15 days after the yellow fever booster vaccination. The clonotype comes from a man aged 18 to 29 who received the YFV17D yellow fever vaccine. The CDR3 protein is CASSRGWDSPNIQYF. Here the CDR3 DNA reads TGTGCCAGCAGCCGCGGGTGGGATTCCCCAAACATTCAGTACTTC.